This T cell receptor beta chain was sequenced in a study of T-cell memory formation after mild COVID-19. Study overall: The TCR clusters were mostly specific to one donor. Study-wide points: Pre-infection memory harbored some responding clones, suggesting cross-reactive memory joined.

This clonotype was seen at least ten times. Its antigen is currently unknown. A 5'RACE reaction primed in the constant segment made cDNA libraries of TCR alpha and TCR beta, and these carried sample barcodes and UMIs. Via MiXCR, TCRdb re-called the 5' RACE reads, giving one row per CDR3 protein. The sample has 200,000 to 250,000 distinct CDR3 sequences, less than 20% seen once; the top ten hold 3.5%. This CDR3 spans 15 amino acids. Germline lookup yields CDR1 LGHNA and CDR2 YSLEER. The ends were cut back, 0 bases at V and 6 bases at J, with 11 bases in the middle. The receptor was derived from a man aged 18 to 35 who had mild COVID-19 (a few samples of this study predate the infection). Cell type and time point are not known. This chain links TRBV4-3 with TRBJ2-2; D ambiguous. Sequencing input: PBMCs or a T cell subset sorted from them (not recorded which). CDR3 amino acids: CASSQESPQAGELFF. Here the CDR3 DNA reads TGCGCCAGCAGCCAAGAATCTCCGCAGGCCGGGGAGCTGTTTTTT.